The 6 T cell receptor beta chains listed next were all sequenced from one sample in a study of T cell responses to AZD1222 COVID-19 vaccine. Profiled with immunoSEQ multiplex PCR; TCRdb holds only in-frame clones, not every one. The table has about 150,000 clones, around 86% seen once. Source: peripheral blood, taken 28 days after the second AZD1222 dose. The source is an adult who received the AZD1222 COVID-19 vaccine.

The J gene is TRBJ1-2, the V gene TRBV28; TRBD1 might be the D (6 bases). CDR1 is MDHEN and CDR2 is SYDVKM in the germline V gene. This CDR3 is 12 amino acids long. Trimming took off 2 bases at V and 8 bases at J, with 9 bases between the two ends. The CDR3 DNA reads TGTGCCAGCAGTTTAGTAGGGGGAGGCTACACCTTC. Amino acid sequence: CASSLVGGGYTF.

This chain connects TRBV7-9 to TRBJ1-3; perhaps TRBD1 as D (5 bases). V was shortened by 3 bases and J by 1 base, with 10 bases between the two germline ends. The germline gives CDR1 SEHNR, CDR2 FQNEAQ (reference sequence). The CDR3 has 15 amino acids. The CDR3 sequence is CASSFAGGSGNTIYF. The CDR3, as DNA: TGTGCCAGCAGCTTCGCGGGGGGGTCTGGAAACACCATATATTTT.

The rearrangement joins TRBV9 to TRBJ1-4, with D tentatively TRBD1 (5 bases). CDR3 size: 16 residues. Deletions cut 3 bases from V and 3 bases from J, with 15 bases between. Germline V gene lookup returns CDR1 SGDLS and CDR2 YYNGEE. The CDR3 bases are TGTGCCAGCAGCGAGAGGCCCGGGACTCCTAATGAAAAACTGTTTTTT. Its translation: CASSERPGTPNEKLFF.

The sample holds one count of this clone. The CDR3 DNA reads as TGTGCCAGCAGGAGGCGGACAGGGAATGAGCAGTTCTTC. Protein: CASRRRTGNEQFF. The chain has TRBV6-5 and TRBJ2-1, with 8 positions matching TRBD1. With 6 bases clipped from V and 7 bases from J, the junction kept 5 bases outside the gene matches. The CDR3 extends over 13 amino acids. Germline V CDR1 and CDR2: MNHEY, SVGAGI.

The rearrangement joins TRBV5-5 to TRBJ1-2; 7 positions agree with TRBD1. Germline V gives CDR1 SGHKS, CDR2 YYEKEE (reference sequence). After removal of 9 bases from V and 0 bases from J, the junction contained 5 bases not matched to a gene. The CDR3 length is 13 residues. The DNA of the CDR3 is TGTGCCACAGCTGGGACAGCTAACTATGGCTACACCTTC. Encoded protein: CATAGTANYGYTF.

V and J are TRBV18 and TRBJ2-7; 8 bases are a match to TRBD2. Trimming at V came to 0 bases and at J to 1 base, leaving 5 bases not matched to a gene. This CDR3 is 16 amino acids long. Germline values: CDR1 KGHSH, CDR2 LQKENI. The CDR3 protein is CASSPPTTSASYEQYF. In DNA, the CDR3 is TGTGCCAGCTCACCACCCACGACTAGCGCTTCCTACGAGCAGTACTTC.